These 30 T cell receptor beta chains came from one sample sequenced in a study of blood T cell repertoires in COVID-19. The data were produced by immunoSEQ multiplex PCR, yet TCRdb's version contains in-frame clones alone and is incomplete. Among 100,000 to 150,000 clones, around 80% were seen once, and the ten largest hold 17%. The specimen sequenced was peripheral blood. The receptors were sampled from a man aged 30 to 39 with COVID-19, enrolled during active disease.

The chain recombines TRBV7-9 with TRBJ1-5; TRBD1 is a possible D gene (6 bases). CDR3 size: 12 residues. The V end lost 5 bases, the J end lost 10 bases, and 12 bases lay between the germline ends. Germline CDR1 is SEHNR and CDR2 is FQNEAQ (reference sequence). The CDR3 region has the DNA TGTGCCAGCAGCGGGGGCGGGGGTCCCCAGCATTTT. Its translation: CASSGGGGPQHF.

The genes are TRBV6-1 and TRBJ1-2; D gene ambiguous. Trimming took off 7 bases at V and 6 bases at J, with 18 bases between the two ends. The CDR3 extends over 14 amino acids. CDR1 and CDR2 from the germline V gene are MNHNS and SASEGT. The CDR3 DNA follows: TGTGCCAGCACCAAAACCGGCGCGGGTGATGGCTACACCTTC. Translated, it gives CASTKTGAGDGYTF.

This clone was seen once. The V and J genes are TRBV7-9 and TRBJ2-5; D might be TRBD2 (6 bases). CDR1 is SEHNR and CDR2 is FQNEAQ in the germline V gene (reference sequence). V shed 5 bases and J shed 7 bases, with 23 bases lying between them. CDR3 length: 16 residues. This CDR3 is CASSLRKGTLGGTQYF. The CDR3 coding sequence is TGTGCCAGCAGCCTCAGGAAAGGGACTTTGGGGGGGACCCAGTACTTC.

The V gene is TRBV28, the J gene TRBJ1-1; D might be TRBD1 (5 bases). This CDR3 region has 15 residues. With 8 bases removed from V and 5 bases from J, the gap between germline ends came to 21 bases. CDR1 and CDR2 (germline): MDHEN, SYDVKM. CDR3 DNA sequence: TGTGCCAGCCTACACGGGGGGGAGGATTTGACTGAAGCTTTCTTT. As protein: CASLHGGEDLTEAFF.

This clone appeared a few times. J is TRBJ1-4 and V is TRBV29-1; no reliable D call. The CDR3 runs to 13 residues. V gave up 6 bases and J gave up 5 bases, with 13 bases separating them. The V gene's germline CDR1 is SQVTM and CDR2 ANQGSEA. CDR3 nucleotides: TGCAGCGTAAAAGACGGAGGGAATGAAAAACTGTTTTTT. This encodes CSVKDGGNEKLFF.

In its sample, this clone was seen a few times. This chain joins TRBV27 and TRBJ1-6, with unresolved D. V lost 9 bases and J lost 4, with 19 bases in between. This CDR3 is built from 16 residues. In germline, CDR1 is MNHEY, CDR2 SMNVEV (reference sequence). The chain's CDR3 is CASGSVEGDYNSPLHF. In DNA form, the CDR3 reads TGTGCCAGTGGGTCGGTCGAGGGCGATTATAATTCACCCCTCCACTTT.

The chain uses TRBV20-1 and TRBJ2-1, with 9 bases that match TRBD2. V gave up 3 bases and J gave up 7 bases; unmatched junction bases: 16. CDR3 size: 17 residues. Germline-derived CDR1 and CDR2 are DFQATT and SNEGSKA (reference sequence). The CDR3 DNA follows: TGCAGTGCTAGTAGAGGGGACTTGAGCGGGAGGATTAATGAGCAGTTCTTC. Translated: CSASRGDLSGRINEQFF.

The chain joins TRBV2 to TRBJ1-2, with TRBD1 matching over 9 bases. J gave up 2 bases and V 3 bases, and 4 bases lay outside the gene matches. The CDR3 has 15 amino acids. CDR1 and CDR2 from the germline V gene are SNHLY and FYNNEI. The CDR3 region has the DNA TGTGCCAGCAGTGATAGGGACAGGGAAAACTATGGCTACACCTTC. Translating it yields CASSDRDRENYGYTF.

This clone was counted a single time. The CDR3 DNA sequence: TGTGCCAGCAGTCTCATCGCGGGGACTGAAGCTTTCTTT. Its protein is CASSLIAGTEAFF. The V call is TRBV6-5, the J call TRBJ1-1, with D unresolved. Germline V gene lookup returns CDR1 MNHEY and CDR2 SVGAGI. The germline V and J ends were trimmed by 5 bases and 5 bases, with 12 bases remaining between them. This CDR3 is built from 13 residues.

The CDR3 nucleotides are TGTGCCTGGAGTGTTCAGGGGGGTGGAAACACCATATATTTT. Translation: CAWSVQGGGNTIYF. The chain combines TRBV30 with TRBJ1-3; the match to TRBD1 covers 7 bases. This CDR3 is 14 amino acids long. The germline V gene has CDR1 GTSNPN and CDR2 SVGIG (reference sequence). The trim removed 0 bases at V and 3 bases at J, leaving 2 bases unmatched.

This clone appeared once. The V call is TRBV18, the J call TRBJ2-3; 9 nucleotides match TRBD2. The CDR3 has 15 residues. Germline V gene data show CDR1 as KGHSH and CDR2 as LQKENI. V shed 0 bases and J 9 bases; nucleotides not matched to a gene: 7. The CDR3 nucleotides are TGTGCCAGCTCACCACCGTTAGCGGGAGATGACACGCAGTATTTT. It encodes CASSPPLAGDDTQYF.

The rearrangement joins TRBV4-2 to TRBJ1-4, with 9 nucleotides matching TRBD1. The CDR3 consists of 16 residues. CDR1 and CDR2 (germline): LGHNA, YNFKEQ. V shed 1 base, J shed 6 bases, and the junction held 6 bases outside the gene matches. CDR3 nucleotides: TGTGCCAGCAGCCAAGGGGCGACAGGGGGGGATGAAAAACTGTTTTTT. As protein: CASSQGATGGDEKLFF.

A few counts support this clone. The chain employs TRBV4-1 and TRBJ1-4, with D possibly being TRBD1 (5 bases). Germline values: CDR1 MGHRA, CDR2 YSYEKL. CDR3 length equals 14 residues. The V end lost 4 bases, the J end lost 5 bases, and 11 bases lay between the germline ends. CDR3 DNA: TGCGCCAGCAGCCCGGTACAGGCCAATGAAAAACTGTTTTTT. This encodes CASSPVQANEKLFF.

This sequence joins TRBV28 and TRBJ1-1, with TRBD1 as a possible D gene (6 bases). The V end lost 2 bases, the J end lost 3 bases, and 13 bases lay between the germline ends. The length of the CDR3 is 15 residues. CDR1 MDHEN and CDR2 SYDVKM come from the germline V gene. CDR3 sequence reads: CASSLGLGQHTEAFF. The CDR3 DNA sequence: TGTGCCAGCAGTTTAGGCCTCGGACAGCACACTGAAGCTTTCTTT.

This clone appeared a single time. The V and J genes are TRBV11-3 and TRBJ2-5; 9 nucleotides line up with TRBD1. Germline loops: CDR1 SGHNT, CDR2 YENEEA. Trimming cost V 2 bases and J 9 bases; bases outside gene matches: 13. This CDR3 is 16 amino acids long. The CDR3 nucleotides read TGTGCCAGCAGCTTACTCGTTACAGGGGGCTATGGGGCCCAGTACTTC. This translates into CASSLLVTGGYGAQYF.

The chain is built from TRBV11-3 and TRBJ2-5, with 15 bases matching TRBD2. V lost 4 bases to trimming and J lost 5 bases; unmatched junction nucleotides: 2. CDR1 is SGHNT, CDR2 YENEEA, per germline. CDR3 length: 15 residues. CDR3 sequence (DNA): TGTGCCAGCAGCTGGACTAGCGGGAGGGTGGAGACCCAGTACTTC. Its protein is CASSWTSGRVETQYF.

J is TRBJ2-2 and V is TRBV28; tentatively, D is TRBD2 (5 bases). The CDR3 totals 15 residues. Germline V gene sequence: CDR1 MDHEN, CDR2 SYDVKM. The V end lost 3 bases, the J end lost 0 bases, and 8 bases lay between the germline ends. The CDR3 protein is CASSFRGTNTGELFF. The CDR3, as DNA: TGTGCCAGCAGTTTTCGGGGAACGAACACCGGGGAGCTGTTTTTT.

The CDR3 nucleotides are TGTGCCAGCAGTTACTCTCTCCGAGAGTCTCAGTACTTC. It specifies CASSYSLRESQYF. The J gene is TRBJ2-5, the V gene TRBV6-6; D is unclear. Germline V gene data show CDR1 as MNHNY and CDR2 as SVGAGI (reference sequence). V lost 0 bases and J 11 bases, leaving 13 bases between the germline ends. This CDR3 region has 13 residues.

This CDR3 reads CASSFSDTARGYTF. CDR3 coding DNA: TGTGCCAGCAGTTTCTCCGATACGGCCAGGGGCTACACCTTC. J is TRBJ1-2 and V is TRBV28, with D hard to call. Trimming left V 3 bases short and J 8 bases short, with 16 bases between. This CDR3 has 14 residues. Per the germline V gene, CDR1 is MDHEN and CDR2 is SYDVKM.

The V and J genes are TRBV18 and TRBJ1-5, with D perhaps matching TRBD1 (5 bases). Per the germline V gene, CDR1 is KGHSH and CDR2 is LQKENI. This CDR3 is built from 14 residues. Trimming removed 3 bases at V and 3 bases at J, with 9 bases between. The CDR3 loop is CASSPQGNNQPQHF. In DNA form, the CDR3 reads TGTGCCAGCTCACCCCAGGGAAACAATCAGCCCCAGCATTTT.

This clone was found once. The chain has TRBV6-5 and TRBJ2-6, with D maybe TRBD1 (6 bases). From germline, CDR1 is MNHEY and CDR2 SVGAGI. This CDR3 has 15 amino acids. V was trimmed by 7 bases and J by 0 bases, leaving 10 bases between them. This chain's CDR3 is CASMGHRSGANVLTF. CDR3 bases: TGTGCCAGCATGGGACATCGCTCTGGGGCCAACGTCCTGACTTTC.

This clone appeared a few times. The chain's CDR3 is CASSFSSNPANQPQHF. The CDR3 region has the DNA TGTGCCAGCAGCTTTAGTTCGAACCCCGCGAATCAGCCCCAGCATTTT. The chain uses TRBV5-6 and TRBJ1-5; D is unresolved. Trimming cost V 2 bases and J 4 bases, with 16 bases left between them. Germline V gene sequence: CDR1 SGHDT, CDR2 YYEEEE. This CDR3 spans 16 amino acids.

The rearrangement uses TRBV12-3 or TRBV12-4 and TRBJ1-1, with 7 bases that match TRBD1. With 6 bases clipped from V and 7 bases from J, the junction kept 5 bases outside the gene matches. CDR3 length: 12 residues. Written as DNA, the CDR3 is TGTGCCAGCAGGGAGGGGGCGGGTGAAGCTTTCTTT. As protein: CASREGAGEAFF.

V is TRBV28 and J is TRBJ1-5; maybe TRBD1 (5 bases). Looked up from germline, CDR1 is MDHEN and CDR2 is SYDVKM. CDR3 length equals 13 residues. With 6 bases removed from V and 4 bases from J, the gap between germline ends came to 10 bases. DNA of the CDR3: TGTGCCAGCAGGGGGCAGGAAAATCAGCCCCAGCATTTT. This translates into CASRGQENQPQHF.

The genes are TRBV7-9 and TRBJ1-1, with a tentative D call TRBD1 (6 bases). V shed 5 bases and J shed 11 bases, with 21 bases lying between them. CDR3 length: 14 amino acids. In germline, CDR1 is SEHNR, CDR2 FQNEAQ (reference sequence). CDR3: CASSRSIHGTQAFF. The CDR3 nucleotides read TGTGCCAGCAGCCGTTCAATACACGGGACACAGGCTTTCTTT.

V gene TRBV5-1 combines with J gene TRBJ2-3; no clear D. Trimming removed 0 bases from V and 0 bases from J, with 5 bases in between. The CDR3 totals 14 residues. Germline CDR1 SGHRS, CDR2 YFSETQ. CDR3 region: CASSLVQSTDTQYF. DNA of the CDR3: TGCGCCAGCAGCTTGGTGCAGAGCACAGATACGCAGTATTTT.

This chain connects TRBV5-5 to TRBJ2-1; 7 nucleotides line up with TRBD1. Germline assignment: CDR1 SGHKS and CDR2 YYEKEE (reference sequence). V lost 2 bases and J lost 6; bases outside the gene matches: 17. This CDR3 contains 18 residues. The CDR3 loop reads CASSFRTGFKLHANEQFF. CDR3 nucleotide sequence: TGTGCCAGCAGCTTTCGGACAGGTTTTAAACTCCATGCCAATGAGCAGTTCTTC.

V gene TRBV19 combines with J gene TRBJ2-1, with TRBD2 as a possible D gene (5 bases). CDR3 length: 13 residues. The germline V gene has CDR1 LNHDA and CDR2 SQIVND (reference sequence). Trimming stripped 2 bases from V and 8 bases from J, with 10 bases between. DNA of the CDR3: TGTGCCAGTAGTATAACCCGGGGAGATGAGCAGTTCTTC. The encoded protein is CASSITRGDEQFF.

A remark on this clone: The same CDR3 can be traced to other DNA sequences in this sample. CDR3: CASSQGGTYEQYF. The CDR3 DNA reads as TGTGCCAGCAGCCAAGGCGGTACCTACGAGCAGTACTTC. The V call is TRBV3-1 (or the pseudogene TRBV3-2), the J call TRBJ2-7; D remains ambiguous. CDR1 and CDR2 (germline): LGHDT, YNNKEL (reference sequence). Trimming left V 1 base short and J 2 bases short, with 6 bases between. CDR3 length equals 13 residues.

This clone was counted once. This rearrangement joins TRBV4-2 to TRBJ2-4, with 11 positions matching TRBD2. The CDR3 loop spans 15 amino acids. The germline gives CDR1 LGHNA, CDR2 YNFKEQ. The ends lost 1 base at V and 5 bases at J; junction bases unmatched: 1. Here the CDR3 reads CASSQVAGGENIQYF. CDR3 DNA: TGTGCCAGCAGCCAAGTAGCGGGAGGGGAAAACATTCAGTACTTC.